This T cell receptor (beta chain) appears in the sequencing data of a study of shared clonotypes between healthy human individuals. About the study: Serving as donors were a couple of women and a few men, whose ages spanned 18 to 49. Study-wide points: Estimated clonotype richness was generally higher in naive than memory subsets.

Germline values: CDR1 SGHAT, CDR2 FQNNGV. The CDR3 length is 14 residues. V was clipped by 1 base and J by 4 bases, with 11 bases between them. The table lists this clone with a count of one. Its antigen is undetermined. Assay execution took place at the deep level. This table comes from immunoSEQ multiplex PCR, and its TCRdb copy is limited to in-frame clones, with some not included. Of roughly 76,000 clones listed, roughly two thirds are singletons. This chain uses TRBV11-2 with TRBJ2-7, with D possibly matching TRBD2 (5 bases). The receptor was derived from a young man in good health. Sequencing used memory CD8+ T cells sorted from blood. Specified subset: CD45RO+ cells pooled with CCR7-negative TemRA cells. In DNA, the CDR3 is TGTGCCAGCAGCTTAGTTAGCGCTGAATACGAGCAGTACTTC. It specifies CASSLVSAEYEQYF.